This T cell receptor (beta chain) was identified during a study of blood T cells in healthy people across ages. General study results and limits: Among T cells, TCR beta diversity per million cells dropped roughly linearly as age rose. Unsorted PBMCs prevented conclusive naive versus antigen-experienced comparison.

About this clonotype itself: Its cognate antigen is unknown.

Germline CDR1 SQVTM, CDR2 ANQGSEA. V lost 0 bases to trimming and J lost 6 bases, with 6 bases between them. There are 13 residues in the CDR3. Sample-barcoded 5' priming and a J-beta primer mix drove a second PCR of roughly 6 to 12 cycles. Any given sample supplied a minimum of 3 million CDR3-containing paired-end reads. In TCRdb, the 5' RACE reads were re-called with MiXCR into one record per CDR3 protein. The repertoire holds hundreds of thousands of distinct CDR3 sequences, with under 45% as singletons. What was sequenced was blood. This TCR was sampled from a man aged 55 to 70 in good health. The chain carries TRBV29-1 and TRBJ1-6; D gene unclear. The CDR3 sequence is CSVEEPFNSPLHF. DNA of the CDR3: TGCAGCGTTGAAGAACCTTTTAATTCACCCCTCCACTTT.